The T cell receptor (beta chain) described here comes from a study of blood T cells in healthy people across ages. Germline CDR1 is SGHTA and CDR2 is FQGNSA. The CDR3 loop spans 14 amino acids. Next came a second PCR, run for about 7 to 11 cycles, which used a sample-barcoded 5' primer along with a J-beta primer mix. Each TCR beta cDNA got a 12-nucleotide random molecular identifier. One entry per CDR3 protein results from TCRdb running MiXCR on the 5' RACE reads. The table has 700,000 to 950,000 distinct CDR3 sequences, roughly 64% seen once. The V gene is TRBV7-2, the J gene TRBJ2-5; possibly TRBD2 for D (6 bases). The J call could be wrong; TRBJ2-7 is a better fit for the DNA end. The TCR comes from a young man in good health. Sequencing was done on a sample of blood. CDR3 nucleotide sequence: TGTGCCAGCATCCTCAAATTGGGACTCTACGAGCAGTACTTC. Translated, it gives CASILKLGLYEQYF.